Presented here are 27 T cell receptor beta chains from one specimen sequenced in a study of cytotoxic CD8 clonotypes in ibrutinib-treated CLL. Libraries were prepared by immunoSEQ multiplex PCR; TCRdb keeps only in-frame clonotypes and omits some of them. Of more than 200,000 clones listed, 65% to 80% are singletons. Sequenced here: PBMCs, sampled after 12 months of ibrutinib treatment. Receptors originate from a human donor with chronic lymphocytic leukemia.

This chain uses TRBV18 with TRBJ2-7; D may be TRBD2 (6 bases). The V gene's germline CDR1 is KGHSH and CDR2 LQKENI. This CDR3 is 14 amino acids long. V gave up 3 bases and J gave up 1 base, with 10 bases separating them. This CDR3 reads CASSPTGTSYEQYF. The CDR3 DNA reads as TGTGCCAGCTCACCGACCGGGACTTCCTACGAGCAGTACTTC.

This clone was picked up a small number of times. The chain uses TRBV27 and TRBJ1-5; 7 bases line up with TRBD1. Germline V gives CDR1 MNHEY, CDR2 SMNVEV (reference sequence). With 2 bases clipped from V and 3 bases from J, the junction kept 4 bases outside the gene matches. The length of the CDR3 is 15 residues. This chain's CDR3 is CASSLEQGNNQPQHF. CDR3 DNA: TGTGCCAGCAGTTTAGAACAGGGGAACAATCAGCCCCAGCATTTT.

The rearrangement links TRBV4-3 to TRBJ2-1, with D maybe TRBD2 (6 bases). Looked up from germline, CDR1 is LGHNA and CDR2 is YSLEER. The CDR3 runs to 19 residues. V shed 0 bases and J shed 1 base, with 19 bases lying between them. This CDR3 reads CASSQDRRDPEVSYNEQFF. In DNA form, the CDR3 reads TGCGCCAGCAGCCAAGATCGGCGGGACCCAGAGGTGTCCTACAATGAGCAGTTCTTC.

At least ten counts were recorded for this clone. V is TRBV19 and J is TRBJ1-2; 7 nucleotides match TRBD1. The CDR3 covers 13 residues. Germline CDR1 reads LNHDA; CDR2 reads SQIVND (reference sequence). V gave up 4 bases and J gave up 6 bases; unmatched junction bases: 5. In DNA form, the CDR3 reads TGTGCCAGTAGTAGGGGAGACAGGGATGGCTACACCTTC. Protein sequence: CASSRGDRDGYTF. Variable domain in full (rest from reference TRBV19 and TRBJ1-2): DGGITQSPKYLFRKEGQNVTLSCEQNLNHDAMYWYRQDPGQGLRLIYYSQIVNDFQKGDIAEGYSVSREKKESFPLTVTSAQKNPTAFYLCASSRGDRDGYTFGSGTRLTVV.

The rearrangement uses TRBV29-1 and TRBJ1-5; 10 positions agree with TRBD1. Germline values: CDR1 SQVTM, CDR2 ANQGSEA. With 6 bases clipped from V and 4 bases from J, the junction kept 3 bases outside the gene matches. The CDR3 loop spans 13 amino acids. In DNA, the CDR3 is TGCAGCGTACGGACAGGGGGTAATCAGCCCCAGCATTTT. Translated, it gives CSVRTGGNQPQHF.

The chain employs TRBV19 and TRBJ1-2; no reliable D call. V dropped 7 bases and J dropped 1 base, with 10 bases sitting between them. The CDR3 is 13 amino acids. CDR1 LNHDA and CDR2 SQIVND come from the germline V gene (reference sequence). Written as DNA, the CDR3 is TGTGCCAGTAAACGGACGGTTAACTATGGCTACACCTTC. Translating it yields CASKRTVNYGYTF.

The chain links TRBV2 to TRBJ2-7; the D gene is possibly TRBD1 (6 bases). CDR1 SNHLY and CDR2 FYNNEI come from the germline V gene. This CDR3 contains 14 residues. The germline V and J ends were trimmed by 7 bases and 6 bases, with 19 bases remaining between them. CDR3 coding DNA: TGTGCCAGCACCTGGGCAGGGGACGCCTCCGAGCAGTACTTC. Encoded protein: CASTWAGDASEQYF.

CDR3 sequence: CASSLRQDNEKLFF. The CDR3 DNA reads TGCGCCAGCAGCCTTCGACAGGATAATGAAAAACTGTTTTTT. This chain uses TRBV4-1 with TRBJ1-4; a weak D match, TRBD1 (6 bases). Looked up from germline, CDR1 is MGHRA and CDR2 is YSYEKL. The V end lost 4 bases, the J end lost 4 bases, and 10 bases lay between the germline ends. CDR3 size: 14 residues.

The table lists this clone with a few counts. V and J are TRBV2 and TRBJ2-5; TRBD2 matches 12 bases. Germline lookup yields CDR1 SNHLY and CDR2 FYNNEI. The CDR3 has 15 residues. Trimming cost V 6 bases and J 7 bases; bases outside gene matches: 9. The CDR3 coding sequence is TGTGCCAGCAGCCCTAGGACTAGCGGGATCGGGACCCAGTACTTC. Residues: CASSPRTSGIGTQYF.

The rearrangement uses TRBV30 and TRBJ1-4; no firm D call. The CDR3 sequence is 12 residues long. Trimming pared 0 bases from V and 9 bases from J, leaving 8 bases between. Germline assignment: CDR1 GTSNPN and CDR2 SVGIG (reference sequence). CDR3 coding DNA: TGTGCCTGGAGTGTAGTAGGGCAAAAACTGTTTTTT. Translating gives CAWSVVGQKLFF.

The chain has TRBV7-3 and TRBJ2-2; possibly TRBD1 for D (5 bases). Germline loops: CDR1 SGHTA, CDR2 FQGTGA. The CDR3 loop spans 15 amino acids. Trimming stripped 2 bases from V and 6 bases from J, with 13 bases between. CDR3 amino acids: CASSLWTSGAGELFF. DNA for the CDR3: TGTGCCAGCAGCTTATGGACATCAGGAGCCGGGGAGCTGTTTTTT. The full variable domain, in which reference TRBV7-3 and TRBJ2-2 provide the parts outside the CDR3, is GAGVSQTPSNKVTEKGKYVELRCDPISGHTALYWYRQSLGQGPEFLIYFQGTGAADDSGLPNDRFFAVRPEGSVSTLKIQRTERGDSAVYLCASSLWTSGAGELFFGEGSRLTVL.

This clone was seen a single time. This rearrangement joins TRBV28 to TRBJ2-7; the match to TRBD2 covers 7 bases. The ends lost 3 bases at V and 3 bases at J; junction bases unmatched: 11. The CDR3 runs to 16 residues. Germline V gene lookup returns CDR1 MDHEN and CDR2 SYDVKM. The CDR3 DNA reads as TGTGCCAGCAGTTTTACGCGGGAGTCTCAACTCTACGAGCAGTACTTC. The encoded protein is CASSFTRESQLYEQYF.

The chain has TRBV5-1 and TRBJ1-1; 7 nucleotides agree with TRBD1. Trimming took 6 bases from V and 1 from J; bases not matched to a gene: 12. Germline CDR1 is SGHRS and CDR2 is YFSETQ. CDR3 size: 16 residues. CDR3 nucleotide sequence: TGCGCCAGCACCATAGGGGGCAGCCGACAGAACACTGAAGCTTTCTTT. Amino acid sequence: CASTIGGSRQNTEAFF.

This clone was recorded once. At one end the junction does not follow the germline gene, possibly because of a read error. The rearrangement uses TRBV5-1 and TRBJ2-2; D is unclear. The CDR3 contains 14 residues. CDR1 SGHRS and CDR2 YFSETQ come from the germline V gene. The DNA of the CDR3 is TGCGCCAGCAGCGGGCTTGGAACCACCGAGGAGCTGTTTTTT. Amino acid sequence: CASSGLGTTEELFF.

V usage is TRBV7-2 and J usage is TRBJ1-1, with D possibly matching TRBD1 (5 bases). The V end lost 5 bases, the J end lost 4 bases, and 14 bases lay between the germline ends. Germline CDR1 reads SGHTA; CDR2 reads FQGNSA. CDR3 length: 14 amino acids. This CDR3 reads CASSPPGLRTEAFF. The CDR3 coding sequence is TGTGCCAGCAGCCCCCCAGGGTTGCGCACTGAAGCTTTCTTT.

The V gene is TRBV7-6, the J gene TRBJ2-2; TRBD2 matches at 7 bases. V lost 1 base and J lost 4; bases outside the gene matches: 6. Germline V gene lookup returns CDR1 SGHVS and CDR2 FNYEAQ. The CDR3 length is 16 residues. Written as DNA, the CDR3 is TGTGCCAGCAGCTTAGAAAGCGGGGTTGTCACCGGGGAGCTGTTTTTT. It yields the protein CASSLESGVVTGELFF.

The rearrangement joins TRBV11-2 to TRBJ2-1; D possibly matches TRBD1 or TRBD2 (5 bases each). Per the germline V gene, CDR1 is SGHAT and CDR2 is FQNNGV. This CDR3 has 14 residues. V was trimmed by 4 bases and J by 7 bases, leaving 14 bases between them. The CDR3 coding sequence is TGTGCCAGCAGCTACCGGGGCAAGGGGAATGAGCAGTTCTTC. Its translation is CASSYRGKGNEQFF.

The chain is built from TRBV6-6 and TRBJ2-7; the D is unclear. The CDR3 runs 13 residues. Germline assignment: CDR1 MNHNY and CDR2 SVGAGI (reference sequence). V was clipped by 0 bases and J by 2 bases, with 5 bases between them. The CDR3 coding sequence is TGTGCCAGCAGTTACTCGGACGCCTACGAGCAGTACTTC. Translation: CASSYSDAYEQYF.

This clone was recorded once. V is TRBV5-1 and J is TRBJ2-7; D not certain. This CDR3 has 16 residues. CDR1 SGHRS and CDR2 YFSETQ come from the germline V gene. The V and J ends lost 2 bases and 0 bases respectively, with 15 bases between them. The CDR3 sequence is CASSLFPAASSYEQYF. Here the CDR3 DNA reads TGCGCCAGCAGCTTATTCCCAGCCGCAAGCTCCTACGAGCAGTACTTC. Based on the CDR3 plus reference TRBV5-1 and TRBJ2-7, the full variable domain is KAGVTQTPRYLIKTRGQQVTLSCSPISGHRSVSWYQQTPGQGLQFLFEYFSETQRNKGNFPGRFSGRQFSNSRSEMNVSTLELGDSALYLCASSLFPAASSYEQYFGPGTRLTVT.

This chain joins TRBV21-1 and TRBJ1-2; the table's D call of TRBD1 was not tested on the DNA. TRBV21-1 is tagged as a pseudogene. The CDR3 runs 12 residues. The DNA of the CDR3 is TGTGCCAAACAGGGGGCGCTTAGGGGCTACACCTTC. This gives the protein CAKQGALRGYTF.

The CDR3 protein is CASSQEVQGRNQPQHF. The CDR3 DNA is TGTGCCAGCAGCCAAGAAGTTCAGGGTCGGAATCAGCCCCAGCATTTT. V usage is TRBV4-2 and J usage is TRBJ1-5; tentative D call: TRBD1 (5 bases). The CDR3 covers 16 residues. V lost 0 bases to trimming and J lost 4 bases, with 13 bases between them. The germline CDR1 and CDR2 sequences are LGHNA and YNFKEQ.

CDR3 protein: CASSLGLGREKLFF. The CDR3 DNA reads TGTGCCAGCAGCTTGGGCCTGGGACGTGAAAAACTGTTTTTT. The chain recombines TRBV7-9 with TRBJ1-4; a possible D gene is TRBD1 (5 bases). The V and J ends lost 3 bases and 7 bases respectively, with 12 bases between them. The CDR3 has 14 residues. Germline V gives CDR1 SEHNR, CDR2 FQNEAQ (reference sequence).

The V call is TRBV15, the J call TRBJ2-6; no clear D gene. With 8 bases removed from V and 0 bases from J, the gap between germline ends came to 8 bases. The CDR3 totals 14 residues. Germline V gene lookup returns CDR1 LNHNV and CDR2 YYDKDF (reference sequence). Here the CDR3 reads CATEQFSGANVLTF. CDR3 sequence (DNA): TGTGCCACCGAACAGTTCTCTGGGGCCAACGTCCTGACTTTC.

V gene TRBV29-1 combines with J gene TRBJ1-5; unclear D gene. The CDR3 spans 12 residues. V lost 7 bases and J lost 3, with 10 bases in between. Germline-derived CDR1 and CDR2 are SQVTM and ANQGSEA. The CDR3 DNA is TGCAGCGCTAGCAGTCTCAATCAGCCCCAGCATTTT. Translating it yields CSASSLNQPQHF.

The gene calls are TRBV12-2 and TRBJ1-1; no DNA check was done on the table's D call, TRBD1. TRBV12-2 is designated a pseudogene. The CDR3 spans 15 residues. The CDR3 DNA reads as TGTGCAAGTCGCTTAGTATGGGCACTGAACACTGAAGCTTTCTTT. Protein sequence: CASRLVWALNTEAFF.

This chain connects TRBV2 to TRBJ1-4, with 9 bases lining up with TRBD1. Trimming took 4 bases from V and 8 from J; bases not matched to a gene: 5. This CDR3 spans 14 amino acids. In germline, CDR1 is SNHLY, CDR2 FYNNEI. The CDR3 DNA is TGTGCCAGCAGTGGGGACAGGGTAGGGGAAAAACTGTTTTTT. Translated: CASSGDRVGEKLFF.

The chain recombines TRBV19 with TRBJ2-6; no clear D gene. CDR1 is LNHDA, CDR2 SQIVND, per germline (reference sequence). V was pared by 5 bases and J by 2 bases, with 10 bases between. The CDR3 consists of 15 residues. CDR3 nucleotide sequence: TGTGCCAGTAGTCCCCTGGCCCCTGGGGCCAACGTCCTGACTTTC. It is translated as CASSPLAPGANVLTF.